Below, 20 T cell receptor beta chains from the same sample are listed, as sequenced in a study of CD8+CD57+ T cells in acquired aplastic anemia. TCR beta VDJ and CDR3 were profiled, and genomic DNA was the template. TCRdb re-called the reads with MiXCR, one entry per CDR3 protein. The repertoire consists of 250,000 to 300,000 distinct CDR3 sequences, with 45% to 65% occurring once and the leading ten covering roughly 1.2%. CD8+CD57+ cell expansion had been shown by flow cytometry in patients chosen for sequencing. Sequenced input: sorted CD4+, CD8+, or CD8+CD57+ T cells (not recorded which) from PBMCs. The receptors stem from a human donor with aplastic anemia.

The chain has TRBV7-8 and TRBJ1-2; D is undetermined. There are 16 residues in the CDR3. The V gene's germline CDR1 is SGHVS and CDR2 FQNEAQ. The V end was cut by 0 bases, the J end by 4 bases, with 15 bases between. CDR3 nucleotide sequence: TGTGCCAGCAGCTTAGCGAGGGCCGGCGGGAGCTATGGCTACACCTTC. Protein: CASSLARAGGSYGYTF.

The chain links TRBV10-3 to TRBJ1-5; D perhaps matches TRBD1 (5 bases). Trimming pared 5 bases from V and 3 bases from J, leaving 8 bases between. The germline V gene encodes CDR1 ENHRY and CDR2 SYGVKD. The length of the CDR3 is 13 residues. CDR3: CAISQGTNQPQHF. The CDR3 DNA reads TGTGCCATCAGTCAGGGTACCAATCAGCCCCAGCATTTT.

This clonotype was recorded a few times. The CDR3 DNA reads TGCAGCGTTGATGATAAGGCACACTATGGCTACACCTTC. It encodes CSVDDKAHYGYTF. The chain uses TRBV29-1 and TRBJ1-2; D ambiguous. V lost 3 bases to trimming and J lost 3 bases, with 11 bases between them. CDR3 length: 13 residues. Germline CDR1 SQVTM, CDR2 ANQGSEA.

V gene TRBV9 combines with J gene TRBJ2-7; 13 bases fit TRBD2. V lost 3 bases, J lost 5 bases, and 5 bases stayed unmatched. Germline CDR1 SGDLS, CDR2 YYNGEE. The CDR3 has 15 amino acids. The CDR3 DNA reads as TGTGCCAGCAGCGCACTAGCGGGAGGGCCTGACGAGCAGTACTTC. Translating it yields CASSALAGGPDEQYF.

This clonotype was detected only a few times. This sequence joins TRBV18 and TRBJ2-4; a weak D match, TRBD1 (7 bases). The germline V gene encodes CDR1 KGHSH and CDR2 LQKENI. This CDR3 has 17 amino acids. V was trimmed by 1 base and J by 0 bases, leaving 13 bases between them. The CDR3 spells CASSPQEGQIAKNIQYF. For the CDR3, the DNA is TGTGCCAGCTCACCACAGGAGGGACAGATAGCCAAAAACATTCAGTACTTC.

Concerning this clonotype: A single base separates this from a much larger clone, so it may be a read error. No conserved phenylalanine or tryptophan ends this CDR3, so it is likely a read error. This rearrangement joins TRBV12-3 or TRBV12-4 to TRBJ2-1; D remains unclear. Deletions cut 2 bases from V and 9 bases from J, with 8 bases between. The CDR3 covers 12 residues. CDR3 region: CASSLLSREQFL. The CDR3 DNA sequence: TGTGCCAGCAGTTTACTTAGCCGTGAGCAGTTCCTC.

The V gene is TRBV7-2, the J gene TRBJ2-6; D perhaps matches TRBD1 (6 bases). The CDR3 is made up of 18 amino acids. Trimming left V 5 bases short and J 0 bases short, with 17 bases between. Germline loops: CDR1 SGHTA, CDR2 FQGNSA. The CDR3 spells CASSNTGHLASGANVLTF. In nucleotides, the CDR3 is TGTGCCAGCAGCAATACGGGACACCTTGCCTCTGGGGCCAACGTCCTGACTTTC.

The chain employs TRBV6-1 and TRBJ1-1; 7 bases agree with TRBD1. Germline trimming cut 5 bases from V and 11 bases from J; bases unmatched to any gene: 8. The CDR3 contains 12 residues. CDR1 MNHNS and CDR2 SASEGT come from the germline V gene. CDR3 nucleotides: TGTGCCAGCAGTTATACGACAGGGACGGCTTTCTTT. Amino acids: CASSYTTGTAFF.

The table lists this clonotype with many counts. This rearrangement joins TRBV3-1 to TRBJ2-1, with D perhaps matching TRBD2 (5 bases). The CDR3 sequence is 12 residues long. Germline V gene lookup returns CDR1 LGHDT and CDR2 YNNKEL (reference sequence). The V end was cut by 1 base, the J end by 10 bases, with 8 bases between. DNA for the CDR3: TGTGCCAGCAGCCAAGGAGCGGAGGAGCAGTTCTTC. This codes for CASSQGAEEQFF.

This clonotype has at least ten counts. The chain employs TRBV19 and TRBJ2-1, with TRBD2 matching over 7 bases. The germline CDR1 and CDR2 sequences are LNHDA and SQIVND (reference sequence). The CDR3 contains 15 residues. With V trimmed by 2 bases and J by 4 bases, 5 bases remained unmatched. DNA of the CDR3: TGTGCCAGTAGTATATCGGGAGGTACTTACAATGAGCAGTTCTTC. This encodes CASSISGGTYNEQFF.

The chain carries TRBV14 and TRBJ2-1; no clear D gene. The length of the CDR3 is 11 residues. Trimming pared 4 bases from V and 8 bases from J, leaving 6 bases between. The V gene's germline CDR1 is SGHDN and CDR2 FVKESK. Written as DNA, the CDR3 is TGTGCCAGCAGCCTGATGCATGAGCAGTTCTTC. Its protein product is CASSLMHEQFF.

The chain recombines TRBV20-1 with TRBJ1-6, with a weak D call TRBD1 (5 bases). V was clipped by 0 bases and J by 3 bases, with 15 bases between them. CDR3 length: 17 amino acids. Germline CDR1 and CDR2: DFQATT and SNEGSKA (reference sequence). CDR3 sequence: CSARDGTVFDYNSPLHF. CDR3 bases: TGCAGTGCTAGAGATGGGACGGTATTTGACTATAATTCACCCCTCCACTTT.

This clonotype was observed many times. This chain connects TRBV5-1 to TRBJ2-2; TRBD1 matches 9 bases. J gave up 1 base and V 0 bases, and 4 bases lay outside the gene matches. From germline, CDR1 is SGHRS and CDR2 YFSETQ. The CDR3 has 17 residues. The CDR3 DNA sequence: TGCGCCAGCAGCTTGGGGCCGGGACAGGGGAACACCGGGGAGCTGTTTTTT. Its translation: CASSLGPGQGNTGELFF.

This clonotype showed up just once. The genes are TRBV7-2 and TRBJ2-7, with 8 bases that match TRBD1. Losses at the gene ends were 5 bases for V and 2 bases for J; bases not matched to a gene: 8. The CDR3 is made up of 15 amino acids. CDR1 is SGHTA, CDR2 FQGNSA, per germline. CDR3 nucleotide sequence: TGTGCCAGCAGCGCAATTTCGGGACAGGCCTACGAGCAGTACTTC. Protein sequence: CASSAISGQAYEQYF.

This chain links TRBV7-8 with TRBJ2-5, with 7 bases lining up with TRBD2. The length of the CDR3 is 14 residues. The germline V gene has CDR1 SGHVS and CDR2 FQNEAQ. Trimming took 1 base from V and 4 from J; bases not matched to a gene: 3. The DNA for the CDR3 is TGTGCCAGCAGCTTAGGGACTAGTGGAGAGACCCAGTACTTC. This encodes CASSLGTSGETQYF.

This chain links TRBV24-1 with TRBJ1-5, with 7 bases identical to TRBD1. V was pared by 3 bases and J by 2 bases, with 18 bases of the junction left unmatched. Germline V lookup: CDR1 KGHDR, CDR2 SFDVKD. The length of the CDR3 is 20 residues. The CDR3 reads CATSDTWTGRGHTGNQPQHF. CDR3 nucleotides: TGTGCCACCAGTGATACCTGGACAGGTCGAGGTCATACGGGCAATCAGCCCCAGCATTTT.

This clonotype was counted many times. J is TRBJ2-1 and V is TRBV10-3; 10 bases are shared with TRBD2. This CDR3 has 21 amino acids. J gave up 0 bases and V 6 bases, and 20 bases lay outside the gene matches. The germline V gene encodes CDR1 ENHRY and CDR2 SYGVKD. This chain's CDR3 is CAIRGGEGASGSTSSYNEQFF. In DNA form, the CDR3 reads TGTGCCATCAGGGGTGGTGAAGGTGCTAGCGGGAGTACAAGCTCCTACAATGAGCAGTTCTTC.

This clonotype was observed a single time. The chain is built from TRBV19 and TRBJ2-1; D is tentatively TRBD1 or TRBD2 (5 bases each). This CDR3 is 12 amino acids long. Trimming cost V 6 bases and J 9 bases, with 12 bases left between them. Germline V lookup: CDR1 LNHDA, CDR2 SQIVND (reference sequence). CDR3 DNA sequence: TGTGCCAGTAGAGGTAAGGGGAGTGAGCAGTTCTTC. Its translation: CASRGKGSEQFF.

The chain joins TRBV20-1 to TRBJ2-6, with no clear D. Between the trimmed V and J ends, which lost 3 bases and 1 base, there was a span of 7 bases. Germline V gene sequence: CDR1 DFQATT, CDR2 SNEGSKA (reference sequence). The CDR3 covers 14 residues. DNA of the CDR3: TGCAGTGCTAGTGTACTATCTGGGGCCAACGTCCTGACTTTC. Its translation: CSASVLSGANVLTF.

A word on this clonotype: A read error may be the cause here, since a much bigger clone is one base away. The chain employs TRBV11-3 and TRBJ2-5; D remains ambiguous. Germline V gene lookup returns CDR1 SGHNT and CDR2 YENEEA. The length of the CDR3 is 13 residues. CDR3 residues: CTSSLWTGETQYF. The DNA for the CDR3 is TGTACCAGCAGCTTATGGACCGGGGAGACCCAGTACTTC.